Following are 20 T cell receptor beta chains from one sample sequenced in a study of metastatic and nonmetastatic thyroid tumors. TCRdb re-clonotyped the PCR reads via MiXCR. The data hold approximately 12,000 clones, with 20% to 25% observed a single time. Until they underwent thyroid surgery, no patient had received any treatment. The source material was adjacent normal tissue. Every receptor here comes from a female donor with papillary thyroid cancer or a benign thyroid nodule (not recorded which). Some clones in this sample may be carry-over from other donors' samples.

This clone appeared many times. The CDR3 spells CASSLAGTGFGEQYF. CDR3 coding DNA: TGTGCCAGCAGCTTAGCCGGGACAGGGTTTGGCGAGCAGTACTTC. The chain has TRBV7-2 and TRBJ2-7; TRBD1 agrees at 9 bases. After removal of 0 bases from V and 6 bases from J, the junction contained 6 bases not matched to a gene. CDR3 length: 15 amino acids. CDR1 and CDR2 (germline): SGHTA, FQGNSA. Full variable domain (outside the CDR3, taken from reference TRBV7-2 and TRBJ2-7): GAGVSQSPSNKVTEKGKDVELRCDPISGHTALYWYRQSLGQGLEFLIYFQGNSAPDKSGLPSDRFSAERTGGSVSTLTIQRTQQEDSAVYLCASSLAGTGFGEQYFGPGTRLTVT.

CDR3 residues: CASSELGAFANTGELFF. Here the CDR3 DNA reads TGCGCCAGCAGTGAGTTAGGCGCGTTCGCGAACACCGGGGAGCTGTTTTTT. The rearrangement joins TRBV10-1 to TRBJ2-2; no clear D gene. The CDR3 has 17 amino acids. The V and J ends lost 1 base and 0 bases respectively, with 12 bases between them. Per the germline V gene, CDR1 is WNHNN and CDR2 is SYGVQD (reference sequence).

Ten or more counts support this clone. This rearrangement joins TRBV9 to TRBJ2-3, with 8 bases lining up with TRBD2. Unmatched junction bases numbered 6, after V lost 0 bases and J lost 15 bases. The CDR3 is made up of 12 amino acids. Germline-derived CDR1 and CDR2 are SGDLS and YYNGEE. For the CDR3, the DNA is TGTGCCAGCAGCGTAGCAGCGGGAGTTGGATATTTT. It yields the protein CASSVAAGVGYF.

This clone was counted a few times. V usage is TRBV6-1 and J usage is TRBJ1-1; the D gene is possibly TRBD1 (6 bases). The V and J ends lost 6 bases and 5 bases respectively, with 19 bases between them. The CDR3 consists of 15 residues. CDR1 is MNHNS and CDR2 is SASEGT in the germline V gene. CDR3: CASRRTRGFGTEAFF. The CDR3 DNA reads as TGTGCCAGCAGACGCACAAGGGGGTTTGGAACTGAAGCTTTCTTT.

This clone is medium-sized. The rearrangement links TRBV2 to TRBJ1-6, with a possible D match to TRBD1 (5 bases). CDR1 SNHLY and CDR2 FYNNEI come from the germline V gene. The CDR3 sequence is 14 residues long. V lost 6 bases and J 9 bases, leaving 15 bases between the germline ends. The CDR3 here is CASRENPGTSPLHF. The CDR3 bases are TGTGCCAGCAGGGAAAACCCAGGGACTTCACCCCTCCACTTT.

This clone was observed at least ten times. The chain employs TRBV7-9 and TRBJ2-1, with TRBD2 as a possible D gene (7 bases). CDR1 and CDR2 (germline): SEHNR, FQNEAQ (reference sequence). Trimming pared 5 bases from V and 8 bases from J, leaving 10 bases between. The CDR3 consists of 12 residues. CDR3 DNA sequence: TGTGCCAGCAGCCGGGGGGCCTATGAGCAGTTCTTC. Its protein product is CASSRGAYEQFF.

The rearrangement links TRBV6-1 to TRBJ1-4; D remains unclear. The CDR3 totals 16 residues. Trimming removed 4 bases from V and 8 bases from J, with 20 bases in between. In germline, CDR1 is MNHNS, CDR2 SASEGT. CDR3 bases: TGTGCCAGCAGTGCAAGGGCAGCTATTTCTATGGAAAAACTGTTTTTT. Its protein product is CASSARAAISMEKLFF.

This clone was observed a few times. CDR3 amino acids: CASSPDRGLGGYTF. For the CDR3, the DNA is TGTGCCAGCAGTCCCGACAGGGGTCTAGGTGGCTACACCTTC. This sequence joins TRBV28 and TRBJ1-2; 8 bases fit TRBD1. This CDR3 has 14 amino acids. The germline CDR1 and CDR2 sequences are MDHEN and SYDVKM. The V gene end was trimmed by 5 bases and the J gene end by 7 bases; junction bases not matched to a gene: 9.

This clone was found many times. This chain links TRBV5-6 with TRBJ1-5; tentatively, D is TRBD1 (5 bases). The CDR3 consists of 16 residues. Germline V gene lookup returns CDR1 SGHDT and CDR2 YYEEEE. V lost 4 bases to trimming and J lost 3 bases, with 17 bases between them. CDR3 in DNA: TGTGCCAGCAGCGTAACAGGTGGACCTTTCAATCAGCCCCAGCATTTT. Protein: CASSVTGGPFNQPQHF.

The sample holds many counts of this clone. This chain's CDR3 is CAWSVFSGQPQHF. The CDR3 DNA sequence: TGTGCCTGGAGTGTATTTTCAGGACAGCCCCAGCATTTT. This chain links TRBV30 with TRBJ1-5; no clear D gene. This CDR3 spans 13 amino acids. CDR1 and CDR2 (germline): GTSNPN, SVGIG (reference sequence). Trimming pared 0 bases from V and 7 bases from J, leaving 10 bases between.

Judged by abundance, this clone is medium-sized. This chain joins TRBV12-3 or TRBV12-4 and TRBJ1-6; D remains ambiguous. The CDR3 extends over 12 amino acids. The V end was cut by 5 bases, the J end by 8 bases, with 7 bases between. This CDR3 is CASSPTDSPLHF. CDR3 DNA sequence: TGTGCCAGCAGTCCTACAGATTCACCCCTCCACTTT.

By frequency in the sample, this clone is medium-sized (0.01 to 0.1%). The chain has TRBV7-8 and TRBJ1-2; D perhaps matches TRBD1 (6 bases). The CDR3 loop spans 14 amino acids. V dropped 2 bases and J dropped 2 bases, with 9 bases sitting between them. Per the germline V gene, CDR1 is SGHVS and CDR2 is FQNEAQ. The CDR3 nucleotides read TGTGCCAGCAGCTTAACCGGACAGAACTATGGCTACACCTTC. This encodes CASSLTGQNYGYTF.

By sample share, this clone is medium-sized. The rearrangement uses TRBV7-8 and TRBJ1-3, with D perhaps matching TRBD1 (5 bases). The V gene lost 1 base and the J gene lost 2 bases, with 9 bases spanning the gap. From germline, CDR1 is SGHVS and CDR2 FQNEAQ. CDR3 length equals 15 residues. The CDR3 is CASSLESRAGNTIYF. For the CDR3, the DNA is TGTGCCAGCAGCTTAGAGAGCAGGGCTGGAAACACCATATATTTT.

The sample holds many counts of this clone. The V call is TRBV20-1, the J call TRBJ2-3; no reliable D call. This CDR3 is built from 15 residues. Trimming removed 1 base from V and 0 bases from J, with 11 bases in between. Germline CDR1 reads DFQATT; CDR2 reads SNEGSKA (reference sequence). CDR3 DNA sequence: TGCAGTGCTAGAGTAAGACTGACTAGCACAGATACGCAGTATTTT. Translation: CSARVRLTSTDTQYF.

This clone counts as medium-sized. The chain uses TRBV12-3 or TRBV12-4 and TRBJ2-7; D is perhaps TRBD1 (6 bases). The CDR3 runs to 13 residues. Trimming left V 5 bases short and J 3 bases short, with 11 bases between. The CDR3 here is CASSQGWLYEQYF. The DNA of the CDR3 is TGTGCCAGCAGTCAGGGGTGGCTCTACGAGCAGTACTTC.

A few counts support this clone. CDR3 bases: TGTGCCAGCAGCTTAGTAACTCCTGAGACAGGGAGGTTTTCACCCCTCCACTTT. Protein: CASSLVTPETGRFSPLHF. The gene calls are TRBV11-2 and TRBJ1-6; TRBD1 matches at 7 bases. Per the germline V gene, CDR1 is SGHAT and CDR2 is FQNNGV. The V and J ends lost 1 base and 9 bases, in that order; junction bases with no gene match: 15. The CDR3 contains 18 residues.

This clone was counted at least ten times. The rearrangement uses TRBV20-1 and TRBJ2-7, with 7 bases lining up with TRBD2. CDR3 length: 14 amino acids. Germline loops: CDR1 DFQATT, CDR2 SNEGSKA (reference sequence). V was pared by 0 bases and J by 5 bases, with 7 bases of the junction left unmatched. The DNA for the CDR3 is TGCAGTGCTAGAGATGGAGCGGGAAAGAACGAGCAGTACTTC. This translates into CSARDGAGKNEQYF.

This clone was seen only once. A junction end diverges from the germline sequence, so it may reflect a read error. The CDR3 sequence: CASSPYVGWNTEAFF. CDR3 nucleotide sequence: TGTGCCAGCAGCCCCTACGTAGGGTGGAACACTGAAGCCTTCTTT. The rearrangement joins TRBV7-8 to TRBJ1-1, with D unresolved. This CDR3 spans 15 amino acids. Germline loops: CDR1 SGHVS, CDR2 FQNEAQ.

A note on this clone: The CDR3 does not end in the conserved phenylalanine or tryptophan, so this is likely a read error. The CDR3 nucleotides read TGCGCCAGCAGCAACCCGGGGGGTGCGGTCGGGGAGCTGTTTTGT. This codes for CASSNPGGAVGELFC. J is TRBJ2-2 and V is TRBV5-1; 7 nucleotides agree with TRBD2. Trimming took 4 bases from V and 7 from J; bases not matched to a gene: 10. This CDR3 is 15 amino acids long. Germline assignment: CDR1 SGHRS and CDR2 YFSETQ.

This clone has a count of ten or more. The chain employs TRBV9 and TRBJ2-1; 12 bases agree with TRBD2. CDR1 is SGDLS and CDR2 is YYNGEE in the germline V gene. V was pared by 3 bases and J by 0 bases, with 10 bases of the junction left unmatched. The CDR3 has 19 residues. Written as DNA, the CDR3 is TGTGCCAGCAGCGGCTCGACTAGCGGGGGCTCCAGCTCCTACAATGAGCAGTTCTTC. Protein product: CASSGSTSGGSSSYNEQFF. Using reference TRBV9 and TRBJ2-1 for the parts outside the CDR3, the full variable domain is DSGVTQTPKHLITATGQRVTLRCSPRSGDLSVYWYQQSLDQGLQFLIQYYNGEERAKGNILERFSAQQFPDLHSELNLSSLELGDSALYFCASSGSTSGGSSSYNEQFFGPGTRLTVL.